Below are 7 T cell receptor beta chains sequenced from a single sample in a study of blood T cells in healthy people across ages. A J-beta primer mix and a sample-barcoded 5' primer were used in a second PCR of about 7 to 12 cycles. TCRdb redid the calling of the 5' RACE reads with MiXCR, one entry per CDR3 protein. The sample holds about 930,000 distinct CDR3 sequences, just under 30% seen once. The same data also contributed to another study, on T cells of mothers and their children.

The sample taken for sequencing was blood. These receptors originate from a woman aged 40-49 years in good health.

The gene calls are TRBV5-1 and TRBJ2-5, with unresolved D. The CDR3 totals 13 residues. V was trimmed by 0 bases and J by 8 bases, leaving 11 bases between them. Germline V gives CDR1 SGHRS, CDR2 YFSETQ. Here the CDR3 reads CASSLETLRTQYF. In DNA, the CDR3 is TGCGCCAGCAGCTTGGAGACCCTGCGCACCCAGTACTTC.

This clonotype has a handful of counts. This chain connects TRBV20-1 to TRBJ1-4, with D possibly being TRBD1 (6 bases). Trimming took off 5 bases at V and 5 bases at J, with 15 bases between the two ends. The CDR3 totals 14 residues. Germline CDR1 DFQATT, CDR2 SNEGSKA (reference sequence). This chain's CDR3 is CSARRGQLNEKLFF. CDR3 DNA sequence: TGCAGTGCTCGACGGGGGCAGCTCAATGAAAAACTGTTTTTT.

This clonotype was detected many times. The chain has TRBV12-3 or TRBV12-4 and TRBJ2-5; unclear D gene. V gave up 5 bases and J gave up 5 bases, with 12 bases separating them. CDR3 length equals 13 residues. CDR3 nucleotide sequence: TGTGCCAGCAGTCGTCTAGGACGGGAGACCCAGTACTTC. Its translation is CASSRLGRETQYF.

This clonotype occurred many times. The V call is TRBV29-1, the J call TRBJ2-5; D possibly uses TRBD1 or TRBD2 (5 bases each). Trimming took off 3 bases at V and 1 base at J, with 12 bases between the two ends. The CDR3 loop spans 14 amino acids. Germline CDR1 and CDR2: SQVTM and ANQGSEA. The CDR3 sequence is CSVERAGPQETQYF. Here the CDR3 DNA reads TGCAGCGTTGAGAGGGCAGGGCCCCAAGAGACCCAGTACTTC.

The chain combines TRBV28 with TRBJ2-1; D ambiguous. Near its end, the DNA agrees better with TRBJ2-7, so the J call may be wrong. CDR3 length: 14 residues. Germline loops: CDR1 MDHEN, CDR2 SYDVKM. The CDR3 DNA reads TGTGCCAGCAGGGTAACGAGCTCCTACAATGAGCAGTACTTC. It is translated as CASRVTSSYNEQYF.

The chain couples TRBV9 to TRBJ2-1, with D possibly being TRBD1 (6 bases). This CDR3 has 15 residues. Per germline, CDR1 SGDLS and CDR2 YYNGEE. With 1 base removed from V and 6 bases from J, the gap between germline ends came to 14 bases. The CDR3 protein is CASSVSPGVGNEQFF. CDR3 bases: TGTGCCAGCAGCGTAAGTCCAGGGGTGGGCAATGAGCAGTTCTTC.

The chain recombines TRBV20-1 with TRBJ2-5; D gene ambiguous. The CDR3 has 14 residues. The V end lost 4 bases, the J end lost 3 bases, and 15 bases lay between the germline ends. Germline V gene data show CDR1 as DFQATT and CDR2 as SNEGSKA (reference sequence). The CDR3 sequence is CSAMNWGVKETQYF. The CDR3 nucleotides read TGCAGTGCTATGAACTGGGGTGTAAAAGAGACCCAGTACTTC.